This TCR beta chain was recovered during a study of cytomegalovirus exposure and HLA in healthy donors. Whole-study findings and limits: The study recorded some 160 TCR beta chains that were cytomegalovirus-associated. A later analysis linked a missense DCLRE1C variant to TCR beta V- and J-gene trimming.

The study ran its PCR with 60 Vbeta and 13 Jbeta primers. Libraries were prepared by immunoSEQ multiplex PCR; TCRdb keeps only in-frame clonotypes and omits some of them. Here the sample spans approximately 150,000 clones, about four fifths being singletons. V was trimmed by 3 bases and J by 1 base, leaving 8 bases between them. The CDR3 is made up of 14 amino acids. Germline CDR1 and CDR2: KGHSH and LQKENI. With regard to this clone: Its specificity is unknown.

The chain is built from TRBV18 and TRBJ2-3; D remains ambiguous. Specimen: PBMCs. The receptor was derived from a woman between 50 and 59 years old in good health and CMV-seronegative. CDR3 loop: CASSPSTGTDTQYF. In DNA form, the CDR3 reads TGTGCCAGCTCACCGTCAACTGGCACAGATACGCAGTATTTT.